This passage covers 18 T cell receptor beta chains from one sample sequenced in a study of a mutant IDH1 vaccine in newly diagnosed glioma (dated by TCRdb to the early 2020s). The sample's time point label is to be understood as: week 5, during vaccination. A 20-mer mutant IDH1 peptide at 300 micrograms in Montanide made up each vaccine dose, which was injected subcutaneously together with topical imiquimod. Receptor libraries were prepared by the immunoSEQ multiplex PCR assay. Drawn from immuneACCESS, this table holds only the in-frame rearrangements with V and J called that TCRdb kept. Clones are partly lost; checked studies trace under half to an unresolved V gene and leave the rest unexplained. This sample lists about 83,000 clones; around 90% were detected once. The top ten hold 0.56% of the sample. The antigens these receptors bind are not known. The sequenced sample was PBMCs, obtained from a glioma patient whose treatment included an IDH1 peptide vaccine. Receptor source: a woman in her forties or fifties with glioma.

The J gene is TRBJ1-2, the V gene TRBV29-1, with TRBD1 matching 7 bases. V shed 6 bases, J shed 3 bases, and the junction held 4 bases outside the gene matches. CDR3 length: 12 amino acids. The V gene's germline CDR1 is SQVTM and CDR2 ANQGSEA. The DNA for the CDR3 is TGCAGCGTGCCAACAGGGGACTATGGCTACACCTTC. Its protein is CSVPTGDYGYTF. The variable domain in full, with the rest retrieved from reference TRBV29-1 and TRBJ1-2, is SAVISQKPSRDICQRGTSLTIQCQVDSQVTMMFWYRQQPGQSLTLIATANQGSEATYESGFVIDKFPISRPNLTFSTLTVSNMSPEDSSIYLCSVPTGDYGYTFGSGTRLTVV.

CDR3 DNA sequence: TGTGCCAGCGGCCGGACAGGGGTGAACACCGGGGAGCTGTTTTTT. Amino acid sequence: CASGRTGVNTGELFF. The chain carries TRBV2 and TRBJ2-2; TRBD1 matches at 9 bases. The trim removed 8 bases at V and 1 base at J, leaving 5 bases unmatched. The CDR3 extends over 15 amino acids. In germline, CDR1 is SNHLY, CDR2 FYNNEI.

This chain links TRBV28 with TRBJ2-2; 16 bases are a match to TRBD2. V was clipped by 2 bases and J by 0 bases; unmatched bases: 6. This CDR3 spans 20 amino acids. The germline CDR1 and CDR2 sequences are MDHEN and SYDVKM. The chain's CDR3 is CASSLHRGTSGRANTGELFF. The DNA of the CDR3 is TGTGCCAGCAGTTTACACCGGGGGACTAGCGGGAGGGCGAACACCGGGGAGCTGTTTTTT. Combining the CDR3 with reference TRBV28 and TRBJ2-2 gives the whole variable domain DVKVTQSSRYLVKRTGEKVFLECVQDMDHENMFWYRQDPGLGLRLIYFSYDVKMKEKGDIPEGYSVSREKKERFSLILESASTNQTSMYLCASSLHRGTSGRANTGELFFGEGSRLTVL.

The chain joins TRBV7-9 to TRBJ2-5; TRBD2 matches at 11 bases. Germline trimming cut 0 bases from V and 4 bases from J; bases unmatched to any gene: 7. Germline CDR1 reads SEHNR; CDR2 reads FQNEAQ (reference sequence). There are 17 residues in the CDR3. CDR3 in amino acids: CASSLARPSGRRETQYF. In DNA form, the CDR3 reads TGTGCCAGCAGCTTAGCGAGACCTAGCGGGAGGAGAGAGACCCAGTACTTC.

The chain is built from TRBV7-9 and TRBJ2-5; tentatively, D is TRBD2 (5 bases). Germline V gives CDR1 SEHNR, CDR2 FQNEAQ (reference sequence). The CDR3 sequence is 15 residues long. Trimming took 5 bases from V and 6 from J, leaving 19 bases between them. The CDR3 nucleotides are TGTGCCAGCAGCCCCCCGATGGAGGCGGCCAAGACCCAGTACTTC. It translates to CASSPPMEAAKTQYF.

This chain's CDR3 is CASSPKRQLRSNEQFF. The CDR3 region has the DNA TGTGCCAGCTCACCGAAACGACAGCTACGTAGCAATGAGCAGTTCTTC. The chain is built from TRBV18 and TRBJ2-1; tentative D call: TRBD1 (5 bases). CDR1 and CDR2 from the germline V gene are KGHSH and LQKENI. Trimming removed 3 bases from V and 6 bases from J, with 18 bases in between. CDR3 length: 16 residues.

V gene TRBV29-1 combines with J gene TRBJ2-7; 11 bases fit TRBD1. In germline, CDR1 is SQVTM, CDR2 ANQGSEA. V gave up 4 bases and J gave up 5 bases; unmatched junction bases: 4. This CDR3 region has 13 residues. CDR3 protein: CSVVSGQGDEQYF. The CDR3 region has the DNA TGCAGCGTTGTGTCGGGACAGGGGGACGAGCAGTACTTC.

This chain uses TRBV19 with TRBJ1-2, with D possibly TRBD1 on 6 matching bases. Trimming removed 10 bases at V and 6 bases at J, with 24 bases between. The CDR3 length is 15 residues. CDR1 is LNHDA and CDR2 is SQIVND in the germline V gene (reference sequence). DNA for the CDR3: TGTGCCACCAAGCCTAGCCGGGCAGGGGACGATGGCTACACCTTC. This gives the protein CATKPSRAGDDGYTF.

The chain is built from TRBV19 and TRBJ2-3; 8 bases map to TRBD2. J was trimmed by 3 bases and V by 6 bases; bases with no gene match: 11. The CDR3 runs 16 residues. Germline V gene sequence: CDR1 LNHDA, CDR2 SQIVND (reference sequence). In DNA, the CDR3 is TGTGCCAGTAGCAGAAATGGGGCTAGCGGGACAGATACGCAGTATTTT. It encodes CASSRNGASGTDTQYF.

This chain joins TRBV19 and TRBJ2-6; 8 positions match TRBD1. Germline values: CDR1 LNHDA, CDR2 SQIVND (reference sequence). With 5 bases clipped from V and 4 bases from J, the junction kept 13 bases outside the gene matches. The CDR3 sequence is 18 residues long. CDR3 DNA: TGTGCCAGTAGTCCGGACAGAAGGGGGACAGGAGGGGCCAACGTCCTGACTTTC. Amino acids: CASSPDRRGTGGANVLTF.

The V and J genes are TRBV10-2 and TRBJ1-5; TRBD1 matches at 10 bases. The CDR3 totals 18 residues. Trimming cost V 6 bases and J 0 bases; bases outside gene matches: 11. Germline CDR1 and CDR2: WSHSY and SAAADI. CDR3 DNA sequence: TGCGCCAGCAGGGCCGGGACAGGGGTCTACCTTAGCAATCAGCCCCAGCATTTT. It specifies CASRAGTGVYLSNQPQHF.

The chain is built from TRBV9 and TRBJ2-1, with D tentatively TRBD2 (6 bases). V was pared by 2 bases and J by 7 bases, with 16 bases between. There are 15 residues in the CDR3. CDR1 and CDR2 (germline): SGDLS, YYNGEE. DNA of the CDR3: TGTGCCAGCAGCGTTCCGGGACTCCCGACGAATGAGCAGTTCTTC. Translating gives CASSVPGLPTNEQFF.

This chain joins TRBV5-4 and TRBJ2-7; D may be TRBD1 or TRBD2 (6 bases each). Germline loops: CDR1 SGHNT, CDR2 YYREEE (reference sequence). The length of the CDR3 is 16 residues. With 6 bases removed from V and 6 bases from J, the gap between germline ends came to 25 bases. The CDR3 is CASTRTPGASQGEQYF. CDR3 DNA: TGTGCCAGCACCCGAACGCCGGGGGCCTCCCAGGGCGAGCAGTACTTC. The full variable domain, with the rest looked up from reference TRBV5-4 and TRBJ2-7, is ETGVTQSPTHLIKTRGQQVTLRCSSQSGHNTVSWYQQALGQGPQFIFQYYREEENGRGNFPPRFSGLQFPNYSSELNVNALELDDSALYLCASTRTPGASQGEQYFGPGTRLTVT.

In this sample, this clone turned up once. The chain employs TRBV9 and TRBJ2-1; D uncertain. Trimming cost V 4 bases and J 6 bases, with 8 bases left between them. Germline values: CDR1 SGDLS, CDR2 YYNGEE. The CDR3 consists of 12 residues. The CDR3 region is CASSLNANEQFF. The CDR3 DNA sequence: TGTGCCAGCAGCCTCAACGCCAATGAGCAGTTCTTC.

The chain employs TRBV5-4 and TRBJ2-7; no definite D call. The CDR3 totals 13 residues. Deletions cut 2 bases from V and 4 bases from J, with 10 bases between. The germline gives CDR1 SGHNT, CDR2 YYREEE (reference sequence). The CDR3 nucleotides are TGTGCCAGCAGCTTAAATGACGGGTACGAGCAGTACTTC. It codes for CASSLNDGYEQYF.

V usage is TRBV7-9 and J usage is TRBJ1-2; TRBD1 agrees at 7 bases. The V gene's germline CDR1 is SEHNR and CDR2 FQNEAQ (reference sequence). V lost 1 base to trimming and J lost 4 bases; unmatched junction nucleotides: 9. The CDR3 is 16 residues long. Here the CDR3 DNA reads TGTGCCAGCAGCTTAGACGGGCAGGGGGAGGCCTATGGCTACACCTTC. Its protein product is CASSLDGQGEAYGYTF.

The CDR3 loop reads CASSRRDREGEKLFF. The CDR3, as DNA: TGTGCCAGCAGCAGAAGGGACAGGGAGGGTGAAAAACTGTTTTTT. The chain has TRBV7-9 and TRBJ1-4; 9 bases line up with TRBD1. V dropped 5 bases and J dropped 7; count of bases not matched to a gene: 8. Per the germline V gene, CDR1 is SEHNR and CDR2 is FQNEAQ (reference sequence). The CDR3 is 15 amino acids.

The chain combines TRBV5-1 with TRBJ1-2, with D uncertain. In germline, CDR1 is SGHRS, CDR2 YFSETQ. There are 15 residues in the CDR3. V lost 4 bases, J lost 6 bases, and 19 bases lay in between. In DNA, the CDR3 is TGCGCCAGCAGCACCCGGACCGATTCCTGGGATGGCTACACCTTC. Amino acid sequence: CASSTRTDSWDGYTF.